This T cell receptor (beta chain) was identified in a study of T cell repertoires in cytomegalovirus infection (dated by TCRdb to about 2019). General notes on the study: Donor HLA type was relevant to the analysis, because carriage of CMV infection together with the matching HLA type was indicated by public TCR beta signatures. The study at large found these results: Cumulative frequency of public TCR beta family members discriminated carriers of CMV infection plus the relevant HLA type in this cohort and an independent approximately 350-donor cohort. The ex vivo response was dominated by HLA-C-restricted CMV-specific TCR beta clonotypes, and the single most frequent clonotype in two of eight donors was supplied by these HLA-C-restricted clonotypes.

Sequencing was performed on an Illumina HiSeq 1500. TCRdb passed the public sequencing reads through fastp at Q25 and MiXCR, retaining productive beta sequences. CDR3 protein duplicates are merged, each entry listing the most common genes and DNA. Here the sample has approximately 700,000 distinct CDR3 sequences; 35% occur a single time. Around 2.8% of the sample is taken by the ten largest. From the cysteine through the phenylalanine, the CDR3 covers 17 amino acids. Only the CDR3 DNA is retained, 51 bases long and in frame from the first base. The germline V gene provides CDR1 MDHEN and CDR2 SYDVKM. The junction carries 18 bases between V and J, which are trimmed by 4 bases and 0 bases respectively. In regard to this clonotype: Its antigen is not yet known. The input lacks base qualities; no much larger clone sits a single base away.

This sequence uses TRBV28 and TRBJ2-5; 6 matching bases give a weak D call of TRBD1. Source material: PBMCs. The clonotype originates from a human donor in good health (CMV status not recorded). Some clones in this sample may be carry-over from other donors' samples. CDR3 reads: CASSSHPSGTNQETQYF. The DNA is TGTGCCAGCAGTTCTCACCCCTCCGGGACAAACCAAGAGACCCAGTACTTC. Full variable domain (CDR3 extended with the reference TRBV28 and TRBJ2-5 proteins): DVKVTQSSRYLVKRTGEKVFLECVQDMDHENMFWYRQDPGLGLRLIYFSYDVKMKEKGDIPEGYSVSREKKERFSLILESASTNQTSMYLCASSSHPSGTNQETQYFGPGTRLLVL.